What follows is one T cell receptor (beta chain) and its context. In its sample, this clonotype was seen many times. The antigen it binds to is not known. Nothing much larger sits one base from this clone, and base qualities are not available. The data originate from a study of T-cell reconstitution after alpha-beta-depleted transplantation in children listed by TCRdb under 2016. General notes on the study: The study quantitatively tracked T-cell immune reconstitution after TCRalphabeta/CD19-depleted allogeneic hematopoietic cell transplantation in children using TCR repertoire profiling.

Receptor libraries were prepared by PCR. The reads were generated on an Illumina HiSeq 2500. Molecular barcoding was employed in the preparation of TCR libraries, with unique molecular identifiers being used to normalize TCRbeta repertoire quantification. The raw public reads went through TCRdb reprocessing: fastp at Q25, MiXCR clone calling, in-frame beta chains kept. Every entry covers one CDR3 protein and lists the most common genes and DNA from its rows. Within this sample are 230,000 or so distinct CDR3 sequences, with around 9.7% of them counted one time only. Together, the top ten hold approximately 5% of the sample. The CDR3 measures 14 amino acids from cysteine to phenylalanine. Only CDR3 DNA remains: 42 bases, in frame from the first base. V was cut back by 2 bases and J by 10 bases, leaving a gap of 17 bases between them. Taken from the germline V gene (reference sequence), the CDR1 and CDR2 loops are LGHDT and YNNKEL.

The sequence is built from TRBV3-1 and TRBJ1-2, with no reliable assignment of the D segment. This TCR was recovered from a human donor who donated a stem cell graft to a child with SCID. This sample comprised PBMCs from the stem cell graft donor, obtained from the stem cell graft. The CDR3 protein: CASSQYRPDRFYTF. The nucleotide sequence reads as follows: TGTGCCAGCAGCCAATACCGCCCCGACCGGTTCTACACCTTC.